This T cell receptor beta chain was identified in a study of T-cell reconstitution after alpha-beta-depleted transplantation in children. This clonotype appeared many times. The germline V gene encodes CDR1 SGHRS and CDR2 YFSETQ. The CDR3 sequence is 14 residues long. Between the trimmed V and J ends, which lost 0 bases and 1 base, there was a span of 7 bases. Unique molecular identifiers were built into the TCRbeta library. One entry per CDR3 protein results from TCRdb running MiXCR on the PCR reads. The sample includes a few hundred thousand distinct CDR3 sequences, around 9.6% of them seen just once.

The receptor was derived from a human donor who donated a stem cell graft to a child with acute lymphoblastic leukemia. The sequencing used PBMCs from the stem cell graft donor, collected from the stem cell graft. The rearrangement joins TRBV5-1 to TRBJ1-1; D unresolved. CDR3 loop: CASSLDSSNTEAFF. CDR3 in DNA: TGCGCCAGCAGCTTGGACAGCTCGAACACTGAAGCTTTCTTT.